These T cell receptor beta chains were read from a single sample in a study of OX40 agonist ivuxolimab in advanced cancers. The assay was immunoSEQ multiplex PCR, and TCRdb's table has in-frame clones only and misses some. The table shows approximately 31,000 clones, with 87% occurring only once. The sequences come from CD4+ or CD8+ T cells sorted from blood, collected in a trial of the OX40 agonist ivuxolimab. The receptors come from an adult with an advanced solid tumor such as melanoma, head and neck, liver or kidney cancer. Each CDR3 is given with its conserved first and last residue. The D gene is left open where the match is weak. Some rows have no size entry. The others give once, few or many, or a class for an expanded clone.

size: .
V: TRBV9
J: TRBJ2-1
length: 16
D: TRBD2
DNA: TGTGCCAGCAGCGTAGAGTCAGCGGGAGTGGGTAATGAGCAGTTCTTC
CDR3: CASSVESAGVGNEQFF

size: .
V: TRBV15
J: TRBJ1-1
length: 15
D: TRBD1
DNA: TGTGCCACCACTAGCTCGGACAGGGGAAATCTTTTAGCTTTCTTT
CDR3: CATTSSDRGNLLAFF

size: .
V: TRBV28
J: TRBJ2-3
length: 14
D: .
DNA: TGTGCCAGCAGTCTGGGTGGGGAGGTAGCTACGCAGTATTTT
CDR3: CASSLGGEVATQYF

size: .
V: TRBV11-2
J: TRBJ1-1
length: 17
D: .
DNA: TGTGCCAGCAGCCCCTCCAGTTTACGGGGCATGAACACTGAAGCTTTCTTT
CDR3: CASSPSSLRGMNTEAFF

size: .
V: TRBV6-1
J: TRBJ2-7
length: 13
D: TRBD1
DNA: TGTGCCAGCAGTGAAGGGGGACAGGGGGTTTTGTACTTC
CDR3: CASSEGGQGVLYF

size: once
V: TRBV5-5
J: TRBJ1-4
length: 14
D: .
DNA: TGTGCCAGCAGCTTAGGGGGACTTAATGAAAAACTGTTTTTT
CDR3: CASSLGGLNEKLFF

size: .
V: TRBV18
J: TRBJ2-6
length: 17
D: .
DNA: TGTGCCAGCTCATCCAGGGTACCCAGCTCTGGGGCCAACGTCCTGACTTTC
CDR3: CASSSRVPSSGANVLTF

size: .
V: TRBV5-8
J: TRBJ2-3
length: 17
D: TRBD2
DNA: TGTGCCAGCAGCCACTCAGGAACTAGCGGGAGGACAGATACGCAGTATTTT
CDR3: CASSHSGTSGRTDTQYF

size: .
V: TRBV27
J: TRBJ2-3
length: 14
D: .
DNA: TGTGCCAGCAGTTTATGGGGGGAGACAGATACGCAGTATTTT
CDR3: CASSLWGETDTQYF

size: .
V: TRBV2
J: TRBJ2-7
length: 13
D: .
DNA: TGTGCCAGCAGGTCGGGGGGCAACTACGAGCAGTACTTC
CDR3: CASRSGGNYEQYF

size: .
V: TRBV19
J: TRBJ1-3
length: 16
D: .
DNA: TGTGCCAGTAGCAAGACACAGGTTATCTCTGGAAACACCATATATTTT
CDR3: CASSKTQVISGNTIYF

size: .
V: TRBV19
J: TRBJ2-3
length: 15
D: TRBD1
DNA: TGTGCCAGTAGGCCGGGACAGGAGAGCACAGATACGCAGTATTTT
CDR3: CASRPGQESTDTQYF

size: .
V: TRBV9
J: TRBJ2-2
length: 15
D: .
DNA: TGTGCCAGCAGCGCAGGGCCTACCAACACCGGGGAGCTGTTTTTT
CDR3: CASSAGPTNTGELFF

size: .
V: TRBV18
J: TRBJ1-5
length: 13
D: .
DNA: TGTGCCAGCTCACGGGTCAAGAATCAGCCCCAGCATTTT
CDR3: CASSRVKNQPQHF

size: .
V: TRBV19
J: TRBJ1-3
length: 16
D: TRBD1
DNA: TGTGCCAGTAGTACCCCCCAGGGGGTACTTGGAAACACCATATATTTT
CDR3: CASSTPQGVLGNTIYF

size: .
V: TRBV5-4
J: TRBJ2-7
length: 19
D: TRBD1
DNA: TGTGCCAGCAGCTTTTCGGTGAACAGGGGGGTTCTTAGCTCCTACGAGCAGTACTTC
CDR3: CASSFSVNRGVLSSYEQYF

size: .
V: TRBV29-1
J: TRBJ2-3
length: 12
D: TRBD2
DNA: TGCAGCGGCGGACTAGCGGGAGATACGCAGTATTTT
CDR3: CSGGLAGDTQYF

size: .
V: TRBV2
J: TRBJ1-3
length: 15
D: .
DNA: TGTGCCAGCAGCCCAGGACGTCACTCTGGAAACACCATATATTTT
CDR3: CASSPGRHSGNTIYF

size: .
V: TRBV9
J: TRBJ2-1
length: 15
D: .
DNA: TGTGCCAGCAGCGTAGGTCTAGTAATACCCAATGAGCAGTTCTTC
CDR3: CASSVGLVIPNEQFF

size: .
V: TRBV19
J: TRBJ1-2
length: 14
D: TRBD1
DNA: TGTGCCAGCGGACAGGGGGTCACTCACTATGGCTACACCTTC
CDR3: CASGQGVTHYGYTF

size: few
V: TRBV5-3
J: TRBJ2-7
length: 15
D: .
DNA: TGTGCCAGAAGCAAAGCCGGGACACAAGCCTACGAGCAGTACTTC
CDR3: CARSKAGTQAYEQYF

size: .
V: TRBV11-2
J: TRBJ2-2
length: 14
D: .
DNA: TGTGCCAGCAGCCGGGTCATAAACACCGGGGAGCTGTTTTTT
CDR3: CASSRVINTGELFF

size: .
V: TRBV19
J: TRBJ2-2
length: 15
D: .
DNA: TGTGCCAGTAGTATCAGTTTAGCCAACACCGGGGAGCTGTTTTTT
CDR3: CASSISLANTGELFF

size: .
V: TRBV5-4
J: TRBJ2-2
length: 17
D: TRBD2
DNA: TGTGCCAGCAGCCACGGACTAGCCCGAGCGAACACCGGGGAGCTGTTTTTT
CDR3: CASSHGLARANTGELFF

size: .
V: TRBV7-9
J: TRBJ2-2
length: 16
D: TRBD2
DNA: TGTGCCAGCAGGAATGAACTAGCGGGGTACACCGGGGAGCTGTTTTTT
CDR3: CASRNELAGYTGELFF

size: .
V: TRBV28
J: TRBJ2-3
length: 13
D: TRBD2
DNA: TGTGCGTGGCGGGAGCGGGGTTGGGATACGCAGTATTTT
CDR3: CAWRERGWDTQYF

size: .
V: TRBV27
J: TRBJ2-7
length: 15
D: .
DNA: TGTGCCAGCAGCCGGACTACAGGTCGTGGCTACGAGCAGTACTTC
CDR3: CASSRTTGRGYEQYF

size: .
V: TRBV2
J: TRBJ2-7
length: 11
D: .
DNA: TGTGCCAGCAGTGAGGTTTGGCGGGACCACTTC
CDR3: CASSEVWRDHF

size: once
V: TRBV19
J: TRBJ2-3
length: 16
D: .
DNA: TGTGCCAGTAGCTCTCGGGGGGCTTCTAGCACAGATACGCAGTATTTT
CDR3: CASSSRGASSTDTQYF

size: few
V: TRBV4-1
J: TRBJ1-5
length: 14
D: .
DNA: TGCGCCAGCAGCCAAGGGTTGCGAAATCAGCCCCAGCATTTT
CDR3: CASSQGLRNQPQHF

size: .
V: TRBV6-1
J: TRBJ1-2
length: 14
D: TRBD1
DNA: TGTGCCAGCACCGAGGGGGCGGCTAACTATGGCTACACCTTC
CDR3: CASTEGAANYGYTF

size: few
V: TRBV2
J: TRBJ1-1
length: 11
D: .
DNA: TGTGCCTCCGAAGGGGGAACTGAAGCTTTCTTT
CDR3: CASEGGTEAFF

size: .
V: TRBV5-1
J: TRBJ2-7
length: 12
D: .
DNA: TGCGCCAGCAGCTCTGAGAGCTACGAGCAGTACTTC
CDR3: CASSSESYEQYF

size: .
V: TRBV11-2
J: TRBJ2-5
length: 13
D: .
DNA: TGTGCCAGCAGCAGAAGCGGGCAAGAGACCCAGTACTTC
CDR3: CASSRSGQETQYF

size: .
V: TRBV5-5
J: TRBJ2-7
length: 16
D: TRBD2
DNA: TGTGCCAGCAGCTTGGGGCTAGCGGGGGAAACCTACGAGCAGTACTTC
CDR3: CASSLGLAGETYEQYF

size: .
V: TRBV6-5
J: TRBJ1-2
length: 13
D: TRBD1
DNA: TGTGCCAGCAGAAGACAGGGGGCGCATGGCTACACCTTC
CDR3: CASRRQGAHGYTF

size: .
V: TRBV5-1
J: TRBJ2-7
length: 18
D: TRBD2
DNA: TGCGCCAGCAGCCTAGGACTAGCGCAACGTGGACTCTCCTACGAGCAGTACTTC
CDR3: CASSLGLAQRGLSYEQYF

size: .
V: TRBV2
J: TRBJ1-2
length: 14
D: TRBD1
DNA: TGTGCCAGCAGTGAGCTGGACAGGGCCTATGGCTACACCTTC
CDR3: CASSELDRAYGYTF

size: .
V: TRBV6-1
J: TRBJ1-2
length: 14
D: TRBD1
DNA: TGTGCCAGCAGGATTCAGGGGGTTGGCTATGGCTACACCTTC
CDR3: CASRIQGVGYGYTF

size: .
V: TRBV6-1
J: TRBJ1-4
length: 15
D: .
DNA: TGTGCCAGCAGTGAAGTCACAGGTCTCTTAGGAAAACTGTTTTTT
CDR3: CASSEVTGLLGKLFF

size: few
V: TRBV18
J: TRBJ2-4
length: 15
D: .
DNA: TGTGCCAGCTCACCACGAGGTGGGGTGGGAAACATTCAGTACTTC
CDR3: CASSPRGGVGNIQYF

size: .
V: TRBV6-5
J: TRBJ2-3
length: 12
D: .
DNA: TGTGCCAGCGGGGAGCCTCATGATACGCAGTATTTT
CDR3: CASGEPHDTQYF

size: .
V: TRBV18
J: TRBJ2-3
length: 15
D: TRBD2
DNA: TGTGCCAGCTCACCAAAAGCGGGAGAAAGGGATACGCAGTATTTT
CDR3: CASSPKAGERDTQYF